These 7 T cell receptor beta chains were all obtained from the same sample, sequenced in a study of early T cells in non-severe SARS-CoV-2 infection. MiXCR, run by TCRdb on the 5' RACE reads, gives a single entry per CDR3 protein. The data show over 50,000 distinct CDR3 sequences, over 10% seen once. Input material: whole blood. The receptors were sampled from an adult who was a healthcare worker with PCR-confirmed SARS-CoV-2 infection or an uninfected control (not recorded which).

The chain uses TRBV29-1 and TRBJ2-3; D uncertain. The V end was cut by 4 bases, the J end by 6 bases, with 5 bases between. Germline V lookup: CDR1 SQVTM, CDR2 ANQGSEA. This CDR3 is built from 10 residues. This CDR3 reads CSVVSDTQYF. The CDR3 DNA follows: TGCAGCGTTGTTAGTGATACGCAGTATTTT.

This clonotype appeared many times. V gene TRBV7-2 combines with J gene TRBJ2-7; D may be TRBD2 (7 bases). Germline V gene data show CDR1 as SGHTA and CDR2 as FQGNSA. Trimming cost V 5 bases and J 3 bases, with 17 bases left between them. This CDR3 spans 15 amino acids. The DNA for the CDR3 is TGTGCCAGCAGCATCGGACTGGGAGGGGGCTACGAGCAGTACTTC. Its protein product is CASSIGLGGGYEQYF.

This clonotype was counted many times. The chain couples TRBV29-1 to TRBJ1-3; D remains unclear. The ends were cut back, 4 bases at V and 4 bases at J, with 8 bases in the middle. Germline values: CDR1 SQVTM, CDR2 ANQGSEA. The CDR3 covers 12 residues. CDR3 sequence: CSVVQEGNTIYF. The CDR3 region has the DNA TGCAGCGTTGTCCAGGAGGGAAACACCATATATTTT.

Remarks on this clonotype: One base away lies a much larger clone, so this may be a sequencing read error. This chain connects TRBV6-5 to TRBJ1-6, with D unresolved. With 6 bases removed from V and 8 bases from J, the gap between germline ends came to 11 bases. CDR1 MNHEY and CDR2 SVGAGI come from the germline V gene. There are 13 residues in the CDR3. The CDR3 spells CASRSRVYSPLHF. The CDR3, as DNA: TGTGCCAGCAGGTCCCGGGTGTATTCACCCCTCCACTTT.

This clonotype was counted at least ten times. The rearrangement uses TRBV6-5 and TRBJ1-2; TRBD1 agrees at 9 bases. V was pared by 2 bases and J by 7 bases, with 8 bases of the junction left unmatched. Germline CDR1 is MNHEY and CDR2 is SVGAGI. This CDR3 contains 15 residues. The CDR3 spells CASSYRDRDRLGYTF. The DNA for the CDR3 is TGTGCCAGCAGTTACCGGGACAGGGATCGACTTGGCTACACCTTC.

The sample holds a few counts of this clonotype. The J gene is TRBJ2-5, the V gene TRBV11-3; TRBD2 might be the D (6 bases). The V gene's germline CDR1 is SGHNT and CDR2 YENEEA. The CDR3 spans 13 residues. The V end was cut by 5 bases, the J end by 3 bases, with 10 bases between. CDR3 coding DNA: TGTGCCAGCAGCACTGGCGGGGAAGAGACCCAGTACTTC. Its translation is CASSTGGEETQYF.

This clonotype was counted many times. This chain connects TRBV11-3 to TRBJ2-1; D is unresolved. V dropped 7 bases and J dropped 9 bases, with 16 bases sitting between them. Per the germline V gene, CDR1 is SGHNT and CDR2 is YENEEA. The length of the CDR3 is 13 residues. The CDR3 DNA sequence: TGTGCCAGCATGGGCCCGGTCAAAAGTGAGCAGTTCTTC. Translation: CASMGPVKSEQFF.